The clone carrying this T cell receptor beta chain was seen a few times. The antigen is unknown. This entry belongs to a study of T cells in localized non-small cell lung cancer. Whole-study results and caveats: Longer overall survival was seen with higher T cell density measured in blood. Since sequencing was restricted to only one region of the tumor, intratumor heterogeneity remains a possibility. Among the top 100 tumor clones, a median approximately 60 appeared in adjacent lung.

V dropped 4 bases and J dropped 3; count of bases not matched to a gene: 8. The CDR3 runs 15 residues. Germline V gene sequence: CDR1 SGHRS, CDR2 YFSETQ. Here immunoSEQ multiplex PCR was the method, and the copy in TCRdb shows in-frame clones only, minus some. The table shows 2,500 to 3,500 clones, with about 25% occurring only once. J is TRBJ2-3 and V is TRBV5-1, with 7 positions matching TRBD2. The receptor comes from a man between 40 and 70 years old with stage III squamous cell lung carcinoma. The sample here was normal lung tissue next to the tumor, taken before any cancer treatment. The CDR3 reads CASSPSGLETDTQYF. CDR3 sequence (DNA): TGCGCCAGCAGCCCTTCCGGACTAGAGACAGATACGCAGTATTTT.